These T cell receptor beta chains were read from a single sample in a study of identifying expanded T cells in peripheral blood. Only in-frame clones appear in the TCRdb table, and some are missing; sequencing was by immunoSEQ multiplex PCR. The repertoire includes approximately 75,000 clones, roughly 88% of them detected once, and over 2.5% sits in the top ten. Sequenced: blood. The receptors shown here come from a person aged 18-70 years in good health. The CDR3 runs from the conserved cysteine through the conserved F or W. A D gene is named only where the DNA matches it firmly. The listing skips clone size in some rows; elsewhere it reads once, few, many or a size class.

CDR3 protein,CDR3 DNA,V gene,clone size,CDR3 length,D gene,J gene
CAISESPRDYGYTF,TGTGCCATCAGTGAGTCTCCCAGGGACTATGGCTACACCTTC,TRBV10-3,NA,14,NA,TRBJ1-2
CASMKQGLGQPQHF,TGTGCCAGCATGAAACAGGGATTAGGTCAGCCCCAGCATTTT,TRBV27,NA,14,NA,TRBJ1-5
CASSEWIPKNYEQYF,TGTGCCAGCAGTGAGTGGATCCCAAAGAACTACGAGCAGTACTTC,TRBV6-1,NA,15,NA,TRBJ2-7
CASRPGGGTGELFF,TGTGCCAGCAGGCCCGGGGGAGGGACCGGGGAGCTGTTTTTT,TRBV6-4,once,14,TRBD2,TRBJ2-2
CASSLAVGNTEAFF,TGTGCCAGCAGCTTAGCAGTGGGGAACACTGAAGCTTTCTTT,TRBV7-2,few,14,NA,TRBJ1-1
CASSRRQGLTDTQYF,TGTGCCAGCAGCAGGAGACAGGGGCTCACAGATACGCAGTATTTT,TRBV5-6,few,15,TRBD1,TRBJ2-3
CANRQGATDTQYF,TGTGCCAACCGACAGGGGGCAACAGATACGCAGTATTTT,TRBV10-3,NA,13,TRBD1,TRBJ2-3
CASSSSSGSGNTIYF,TGTGCCAGCAGCTCATCGTCAGGGTCTGGAAACACCATATATTTT,TRBV11-3,NA,15,NA,TRBJ1-3
CASSPLTSADTQYF,TGTGCCAGCAGCCCATTGACTTCTGCGGATACGCAGTATTTT,TRBV4-2,NA,14,NA,TRBJ2-3
CASSPGRDQWNTEAFF,TGTGCCAGCAGCCCAGGCAGAGATCAATGGAACACTGAAGCTTTCTTT,TRBV9,NA,16,NA,TRBJ1-1
CASRPWGTGNQPQHF,TGTGCCAGTAGACCGTGGGGTACTGGCAATCAGCCCCAGCATTTT,TRBV19,few,15,NA,TRBJ1-5
CASSQSYRITYGYTF,TGCGCCAGCAGTCAATCTTATCGGATCACCTATGGCTACACCTTC,TRBV23-1,NA,15,NA,TRBJ1-2
CSAEDVRVDEQFF,TGCAGCGCCGAAGACGTCAGGGTCGATGAGCAGTTCTTC,TRBV29-1,NA,13,NA,TRBJ2-1
CASSSPPGQHYGYTF,TGTGCCAGCAGCTCTCCCCCGGGACAGCACTATGGCTACACCTTC,TRBV5-4,NA,15,TRBD1,TRBJ1-2
CASSLGQGSDNEQFF,TGTGCCAGCAGCCTTGGACAGGGATCAGACAATGAGCAGTTCTTC,TRBV21-1,NA,15,NA,TRBJ2-1
CASSPKGLPDTEAFF,TGTGCCAGCAGCCCAAAGGGGCTGCCGGACACTGAAGCTTTCTTT,TRBV11-3,NA,15,NA,TRBJ1-1
CASSLWGTGGYTF,TGTGCCAGCAGTTTATGGGGGACAGGGGGCTACACCTTC,TRBV28,NA,13,TRBD1,TRBJ1-2
CAISEQQGSYEQYF,TGTGCCATCAGTGAGCAACAGGGTTCCTACGAGCAGTACTTC,TRBV10-3,NA,14,NA,TRBJ2-7
CASSLLAGTSGGASEQFF,TGTGCCAGCAGTTTATTGGCGGGGACTAGCGGGGGGGCATCTGAGCAGTTCTTC,TRBV27,NA,18,TRBD2,TRBJ2-1
CASSPLGPTSYEQYF,TGTGCCAGCAGCCCTCTTGGCCCTACCTCCTACGAGCAGTACTTC,TRBV11-2,NA,15,NA,TRBJ2-7
CASSTIQGFENTEAFF,TGTGCCAGCAGCACCATACAGGGGTTCGAGAACACTGAAGCTTTCTTT,TRBV11-1,NA,16,TRBD1,TRBJ1-1
CASSEAPSGSYEQYF,TGTGCCAGCAGTGAAGCCCCGTCTGGTAGCTACGAGCAGTACTTC,TRBV2,NA,15,NA,TRBJ2-7
CASRFSNPIGPPSGNTIYF,TGTGCAAGTCGCTTTTCGAACCCGATAGGACCTCCTTCTGGAAACACCATATATTTT,TRBV12-2,once,19,NA,TRBJ1-3
CASSRLWTSGVNEQFF,TGTGCCAGTAGTCGACTCTGGACTAGCGGGGTCAATGAGCAGTTCTTC,TRBV19,NA,16,TRBD2,TRBJ2-1
CASSVAPFDRGYGYTF,TGTGCCAGCAGCGTCGCTCCTTTTGACAGGGGCTATGGCTACACCTTC,TRBV9,NA,16,TRBD1,TRBJ1-2
CASPPPGTGLGGYTF,TGTGCCAGCCCTCCGCCCGGGACAGGGCTTGGGGGCTACACCTTC,TRBV6-1,few,15,TRBD1,TRBJ1-2